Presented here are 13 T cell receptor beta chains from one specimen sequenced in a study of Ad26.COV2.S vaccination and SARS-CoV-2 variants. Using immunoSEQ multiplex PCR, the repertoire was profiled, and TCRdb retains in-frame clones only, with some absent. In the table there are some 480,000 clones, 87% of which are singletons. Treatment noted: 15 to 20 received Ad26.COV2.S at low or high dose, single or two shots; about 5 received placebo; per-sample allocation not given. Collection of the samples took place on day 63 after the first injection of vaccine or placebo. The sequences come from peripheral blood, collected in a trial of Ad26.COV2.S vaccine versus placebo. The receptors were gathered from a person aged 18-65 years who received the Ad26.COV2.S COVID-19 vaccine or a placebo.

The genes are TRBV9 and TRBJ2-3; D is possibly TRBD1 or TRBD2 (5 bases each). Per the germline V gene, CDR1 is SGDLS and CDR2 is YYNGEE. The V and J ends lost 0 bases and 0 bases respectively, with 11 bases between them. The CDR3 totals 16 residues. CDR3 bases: TGTGCCAGCAGCGTAGGTTGGGGGAGTAGCACAGATACGCAGTATTTT. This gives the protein CASSVGWGSSTDTQYF. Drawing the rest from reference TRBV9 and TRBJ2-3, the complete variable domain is DSGVTQTPKHLITATGQRVTLRCSPRSGDLSVYWYQQSLDQGLQFLIQYYNGEERAKGNILERFSAQQFPDLHSELNLSSLELGDSALYFCASSVGWGSSTDTQYFGPGTRLTVL.

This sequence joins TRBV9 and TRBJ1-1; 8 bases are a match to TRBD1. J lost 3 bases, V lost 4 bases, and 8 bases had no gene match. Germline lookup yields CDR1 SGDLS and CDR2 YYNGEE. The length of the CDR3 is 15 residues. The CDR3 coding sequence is TGTGCCAGCAGCTCAGGACAGGGCTATGACACTGAAGCTTTCTTT. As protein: CASSSGQGYDTEAFF.

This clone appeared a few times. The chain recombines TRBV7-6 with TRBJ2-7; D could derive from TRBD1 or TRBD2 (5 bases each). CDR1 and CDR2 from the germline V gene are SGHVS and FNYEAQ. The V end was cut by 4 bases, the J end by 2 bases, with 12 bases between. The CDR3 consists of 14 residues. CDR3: CASSSRDGPYEQYF. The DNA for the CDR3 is TGTGCCAGCAGCTCCCGGGACGGACCCTACGAGCAGTACTTC.

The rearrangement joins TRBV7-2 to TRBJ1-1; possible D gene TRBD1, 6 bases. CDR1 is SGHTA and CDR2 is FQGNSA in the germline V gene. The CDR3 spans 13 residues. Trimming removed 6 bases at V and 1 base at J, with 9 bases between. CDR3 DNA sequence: TGTGCCAGCAGGGGACACGGGAACACTGAAGCTTTCTTT. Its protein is CASRGHGNTEAFF. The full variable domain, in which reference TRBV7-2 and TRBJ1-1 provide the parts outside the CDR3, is GAGVSQSPSNKVTEKGKDVELRCDPISGHTALYWYRQSLGQGLEFLIYFQGNSAPDKSGLPSDRFSAERTGGSVSTLTIQRTQQEDSAVYLCASRGHGNTEAFFGQGTRLTVV.

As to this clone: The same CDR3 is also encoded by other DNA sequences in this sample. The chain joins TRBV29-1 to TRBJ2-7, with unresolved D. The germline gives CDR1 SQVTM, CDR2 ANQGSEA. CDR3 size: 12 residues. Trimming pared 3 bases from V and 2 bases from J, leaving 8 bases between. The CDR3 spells CSVEGRTYEQYF. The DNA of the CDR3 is TGCAGCGTTGAGGGCAGGACCTACGAGCAGTACTTC.

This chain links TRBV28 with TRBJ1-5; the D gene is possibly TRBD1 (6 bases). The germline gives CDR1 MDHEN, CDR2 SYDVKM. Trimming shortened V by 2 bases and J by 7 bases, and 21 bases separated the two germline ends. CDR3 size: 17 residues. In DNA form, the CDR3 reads TGTGCCAGCAGTTTAGTGGGGCCAGGGGAAGATAGGCAGCCCCAGCATTTT. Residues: CASSLVGPGEDRQPQHF.

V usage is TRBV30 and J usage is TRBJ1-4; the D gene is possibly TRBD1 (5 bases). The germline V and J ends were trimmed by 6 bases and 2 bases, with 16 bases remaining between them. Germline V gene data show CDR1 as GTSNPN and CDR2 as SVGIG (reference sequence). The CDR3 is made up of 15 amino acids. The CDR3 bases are TGTGCCTGTAACCAGGGATCTCGCACTAATGAAAAACTGTTTTTT. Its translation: CACNQGSRTNEKLFF.

Written as DNA, the CDR3 is TGTGCCAGCTCAAAGATAGCGGGAACGAACACCGGGGAGCTGTTTTTT. Amino acid sequence: CASSKIAGTNTGELFF. V usage is TRBV18 and J usage is TRBJ2-2; 8 nucleotides match TRBD2. J gave up 0 bases and V 5 bases, and 5 bases lay outside the gene matches. CDR1 KGHSH and CDR2 LQKENI come from the germline V gene. The CDR3 runs 16 residues. Drawing the rest from reference TRBV18 and TRBJ2-2, the complete variable domain is NAGVMQNPRHLVRRRGQEARLRCSPMKGHSHVYWYRQLPEEGLKFMVYLQKENIIDESGMPKERFSAEFPKEGPSILRIQQVVRGDSAAYFCASSKIAGTNTGELFFGEGSRLTVL.

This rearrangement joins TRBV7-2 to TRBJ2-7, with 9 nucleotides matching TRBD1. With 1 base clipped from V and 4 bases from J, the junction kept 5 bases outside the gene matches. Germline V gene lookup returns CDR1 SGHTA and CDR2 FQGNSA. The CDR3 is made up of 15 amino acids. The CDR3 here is CASSLVGQGSYEQYF. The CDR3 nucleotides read TGTGCCAGCAGCTTAGTGGGACAGGGATCGTACGAGCAGTACTTC.

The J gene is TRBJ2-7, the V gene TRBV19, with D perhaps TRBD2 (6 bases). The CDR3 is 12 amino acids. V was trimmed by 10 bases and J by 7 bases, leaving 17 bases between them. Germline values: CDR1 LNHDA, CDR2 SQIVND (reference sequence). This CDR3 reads CATRTAGREQYF. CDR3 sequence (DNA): TGTGCCACCAGGACTGCGGGGCGGGAGCAGTACTTC.

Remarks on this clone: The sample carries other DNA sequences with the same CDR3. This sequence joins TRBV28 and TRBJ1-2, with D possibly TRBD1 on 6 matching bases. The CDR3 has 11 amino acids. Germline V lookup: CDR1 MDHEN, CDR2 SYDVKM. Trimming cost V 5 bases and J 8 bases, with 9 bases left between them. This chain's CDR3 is CASSGGLGYTF. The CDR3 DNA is TGTGCCAGCAGTGGGGGGCTCGGCTACACCTTC.

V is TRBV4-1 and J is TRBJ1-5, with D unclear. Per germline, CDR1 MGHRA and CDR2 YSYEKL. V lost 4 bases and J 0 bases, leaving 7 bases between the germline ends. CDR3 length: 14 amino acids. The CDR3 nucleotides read TGCGCCAGCAGCCTCCTGACTAGCAATCAGCCCCAGCATTTT. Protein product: CASSLLTSNQPQHF.

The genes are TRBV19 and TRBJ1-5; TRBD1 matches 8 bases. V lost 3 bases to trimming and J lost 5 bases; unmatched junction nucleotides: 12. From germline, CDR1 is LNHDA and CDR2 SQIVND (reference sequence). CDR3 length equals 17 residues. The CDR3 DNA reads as TGTGCCAGTAGTATTACCCCCCCGAACAGGGGGGATCAGCCCCAGCATTTT. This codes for CASSITPPNRGDQPQHF.